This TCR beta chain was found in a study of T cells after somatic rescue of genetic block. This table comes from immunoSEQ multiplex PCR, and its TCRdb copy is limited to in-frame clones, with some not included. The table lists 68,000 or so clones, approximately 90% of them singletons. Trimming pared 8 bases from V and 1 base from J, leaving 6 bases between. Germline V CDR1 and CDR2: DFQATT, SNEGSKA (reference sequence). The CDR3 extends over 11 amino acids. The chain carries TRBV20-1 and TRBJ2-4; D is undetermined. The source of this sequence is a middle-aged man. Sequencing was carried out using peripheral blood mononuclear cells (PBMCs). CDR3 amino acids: CSPLAKNIQYF. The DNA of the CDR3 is TGCAGTCCTCTGGCCAAAAACATTCAGTACTTC.